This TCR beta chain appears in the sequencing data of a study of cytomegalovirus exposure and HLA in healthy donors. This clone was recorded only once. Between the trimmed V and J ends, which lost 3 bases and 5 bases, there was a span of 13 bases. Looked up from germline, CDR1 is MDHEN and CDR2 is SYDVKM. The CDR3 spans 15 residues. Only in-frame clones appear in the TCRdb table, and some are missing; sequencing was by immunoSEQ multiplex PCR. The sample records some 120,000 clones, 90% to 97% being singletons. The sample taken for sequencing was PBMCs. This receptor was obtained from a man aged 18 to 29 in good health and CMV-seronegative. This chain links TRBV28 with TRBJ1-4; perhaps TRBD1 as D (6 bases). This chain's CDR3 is CASSLGGAGNEKLFF. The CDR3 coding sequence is TGTGCCAGCAGTTTGGGGGGGGCAGGGAATGAAAAACTGTTTTTT.